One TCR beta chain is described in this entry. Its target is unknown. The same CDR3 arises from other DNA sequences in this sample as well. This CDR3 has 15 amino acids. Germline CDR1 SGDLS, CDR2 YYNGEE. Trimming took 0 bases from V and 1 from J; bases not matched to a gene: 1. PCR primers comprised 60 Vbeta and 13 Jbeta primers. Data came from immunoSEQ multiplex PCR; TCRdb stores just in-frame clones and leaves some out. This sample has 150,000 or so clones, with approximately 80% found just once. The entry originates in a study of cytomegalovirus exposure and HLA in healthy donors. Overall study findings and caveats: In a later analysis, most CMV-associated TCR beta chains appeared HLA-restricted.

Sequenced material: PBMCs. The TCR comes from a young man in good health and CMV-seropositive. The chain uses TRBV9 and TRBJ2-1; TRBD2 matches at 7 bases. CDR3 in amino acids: CASSVGGGSYNEQFF. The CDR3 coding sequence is TGTGCCAGCAGCGTAGGGGGGGGATCCTACAATGAGCAGTTCTTC.